The 8 T cell receptor beta chains presented below share a single source sample, sequenced in a study of blood T cell repertoires in COVID-19. Method: immunoSEQ multiplex PCR; TCRdb's copy keeps in-frame clones and lacks some. There are some 58,000 clones in the sample; over 75% occur only once, and around a third lies in the top ten. Input material: peripheral blood. These receptors all stem from a man aged 55 to 70 with COVID-19, enrolled during active disease.

This chain connects TRBV29-1 to TRBJ2-7; D is possibly TRBD2 (6 bases). The CDR3 is 11 amino acids. Deletions cut 7 bases from V and 1 base from J, with 8 bases between. The germline V gene encodes CDR1 SQVTM and CDR2 ANQGSEA. The CDR3 here is CSAGGSYEQYF. In nucleotides, the CDR3 is TGCAGCGCCGGAGGGTCCTACGAGCAGTACTTC.

This chain connects TRBV4-2 to TRBJ1-6; 9 nucleotides match TRBD1. There are 15 residues in the CDR3. J lost 8 bases, V lost 0 bases, and 2 bases had no gene match. Germline loops: CDR1 LGHNA, CDR2 YNFKEQ. CDR3 protein: CASSQDRQGDSPLHF. CDR3 bases: TGTGCCAGCAGCCAAGATCGACAGGGGGATTCACCCCTCCACTTT.

The chain employs TRBV3-1 (or the pseudogene TRBV3-2) and TRBJ2-5; 14 positions agree with TRBD2. Looked up from germline, CDR1 is LGHDT and CDR2 is YNNKEL (reference sequence). Trimming at V came to 5 bases and at J to 2 bases, leaving 7 bases not matched to a gene. The CDR3 is 17 residues long. The CDR3 coding sequence is TGTGCCAGCAGCGAAGGACTAGCGGGGGGCACACAAGAGACCCAGTACTTC. Translating it yields CASSEGLAGGTQETQYF.

In its sample, this clone was seen once. The chain carries TRBV2 and TRBJ2-3, with 13 bases lining up with TRBD2. The CDR3 is 17 amino acids. The germline V gene encodes CDR1 SNHLY and CDR2 FYNNEI. Trimming cost V 6 bases and J 0 bases; bases outside gene matches: 6. The CDR3 nucleotides read TGTGCCAGCAGACAAGGGACTAGCGGGGCTAGCACAGATACGCAGTATTTT. Protein sequence: CASRQGTSGASTDTQYF. The variable domain in full, with the rest retrieved from reference TRBV2 and TRBJ2-3, is EPEVTQTPSHQVTQMGQEVILRCVPISNHLYFYWYRQILGQKVEFLVSFYNNEISEKSEIFDDQFSVERPDGSNFTLKIRSTKLEDSAMYFCASRQGTSGASTDTQYFGPGTRLTVL.

This clone was observed a handful of times. This sequence joins TRBV2 and TRBJ1-6; TRBD1 aligns across 9 bases. The CDR3 has 14 residues. Trimming cost V 7 bases and J 7 bases; bases outside gene matches: 5. The V gene's germline CDR1 is SNHLY and CDR2 FYNNEI. CDR3 sequence reads: CASTTGQGNSPLHF. In DNA, the CDR3 is TGTGCCAGCACTACGGGACAGGGAAATTCACCCCTCCACTTT.

This chain uses TRBV6-5 with TRBJ2-5; D is possibly TRBD1 (6 bases). V was shortened by 5 bases and J by 2 bases, with 15 bases between the two germline ends. The germline CDR1 and CDR2 sequences are MNHEY and SVGAGI. The CDR3 sequence is 15 residues long. CDR3 in amino acids: CASSPRETGQETQYF. For the CDR3, the DNA is TGTGCCAGCAGTCCCCGAGAAACAGGGCAAGAGACCCAGTACTTC.

The gene calls are TRBV9 and TRBJ2-1; the match to TRBD2 covers 8 bases. CDR1 is SGDLS and CDR2 is YYNGEE in the germline V gene. The CDR3 is made up of 16 amino acids. The J segment lost 5 bases and the V segment lost 0 bases, leaving 7 bases of the junction unmatched. The DNA for the CDR3 is TGTGCCAGCAGCGTAGCTCTTCGGGAGGGTGACAATGAGCAGTTCTTC. Its protein product is CASSVALREGDNEQFF.

The J gene is TRBJ1-4, the V gene TRBV5-4; 9 nucleotides match TRBD1. With V trimmed by 1 base and J by 5 bases, 3 bases remained unmatched. Germline V gene lookup returns CDR1 SGHNT and CDR2 YYREEE (reference sequence). The CDR3 contains 15 residues. CDR3 protein: CASSLTGGGNEKLFF. The CDR3 DNA is TGTGCCAGCAGCTTGACAGGGGGCGGGAATGAAAAACTGTTTTTT.